This is a list of T cell receptor beta chains from one sample in a study of blood T cell repertoires in COVID-19. The assay was immunoSEQ multiplex PCR, and TCRdb's table has in-frame clones only and misses some. This table holds roughly 300,000 clones, approximately 87% found once. The specimen was peripheral blood. Every receptor here comes from a woman in her 50s who had recovered from COVID-19. Both conserved end residues are part of each CDR3. The order of the fields is CDR3 DNA, CDR3 protein, J gene, D gene, V gene, clone size. D genes are given only for firm matches. Size tells how often a clone was seen (once, few, many) or the class of an expanded clone, and some rows leave it out.

CDR3 DNA: TGTGCCATCAGTGAGTCAACCACAGGGCCCGGCGCCCCCTACGAGCAGTACTTC
CDR3 protein: CAISESTTGPGAPYEQYF
J gene: TRBJ2-7
D gene: .
V gene: TRBV10-3
clone size: .

CDR3 DNA: TGTGCCAGCGGCCGTACAGGGAACTCACCCCTCCACTTT
CDR3 protein: CASGRTGNSPLHF
J gene: TRBJ1-6
D gene: .
V gene: TRBV6-2/TRBV6-3
clone size: once

CDR3 DNA: TGTGCCAGCAGTGCGGGGGACCCCAAGCAGTACTTC
CDR3 protein: CASSAGDPKQYF
J gene: TRBJ2-7
D gene: .
V gene: TRBV2
clone size: .

CDR3 DNA: TGCGCCAGCAGCCCGGGATCCACTAATGAAAAACTGTTTTTT
CDR3 protein: CASSPGSTNEKLFF
J gene: TRBJ1-4
D gene: .
V gene: TRBV4-3
clone size: .

CDR3 DNA: TGTGCCAGCAGCGTTGTGATAGCGGGGGCCTACGAGCAGTACTTC
CDR3 protein: CASSVVIAGAYEQYF
J gene: TRBJ2-7
D gene: TRBD2
V gene: TRBV7-9
clone size: .

CDR3 DNA: TGTGCCAGCACCCCCTACCCGACAGGGGGGAACACTGAAGCTTTCTTT
CDR3 protein: CASTPYPTGGNTEAFF
J gene: TRBJ1-1
D gene: TRBD1
V gene: TRBV28
clone size: .

CDR3 DNA: TGTGCCAGTAGTAGGCTCGGACAGGCTCTGAAAGCTTTCTTT
CDR3 protein: CASSRLGQALKAFF
J gene: TRBJ1-1
D gene: TRBD1
V gene: TRBV19
clone size: .

CDR3 DNA: TGTGCCAGCAGCCCCGGGACAGATCCGTTGGGGGGTTCACCCCTCCACTTT
CDR3 protein: CASSPGTDPLGGSPLHF
J gene: TRBJ1-6
D gene: TRBD1
V gene: TRBV5-4
clone size: .

CDR3 DNA: TGTGCCAGCAGGAAGGACAGAAGATCCTCTGGAAACACCATATATTTT
CDR3 protein: CASRKDRRSSGNTIYF
J gene: TRBJ1-3
D gene: .
V gene: TRBV27
clone size: .

CDR3 DNA: TGTGCCAGCAGCTCCCTGGGACAGGGATACAATGAGCAGTTCTTC
CDR3 protein: CASSSLGQGYNEQFF
J gene: TRBJ2-1
D gene: TRBD1
V gene: TRBV5-6
clone size: .

CDR3 DNA: TGCGCCAGCAGCCCGACTAGCGGGTCAGATACGCAGTATTTT
CDR3 protein: CASSPTSGSDTQYF
J gene: TRBJ2-3
D gene: TRBD2
V gene: TRBV5-1
clone size: .

CDR3 DNA: TGTGCCAGCAGTCCGCAAGGGGGGGCTAGCAATCAGCCCCAGCATTTT
CDR3 protein: CASSPQGGASNQPQHF
J gene: TRBJ1-5
D gene: .
V gene: TRBV27
clone size: .

CDR3 DNA: TGTGCCAGCAGCTCCGTTAGCGGTGGGACAGAGACCCAGTACTTC
CDR3 protein: CASSSVSGGTETQYF
J gene: TRBJ2-5
D gene: .
V gene: TRBV7-6
clone size: .

CDR3 DNA: TGTGCCACCAGCAGAGGTTACAATTACGAGCAGTACTTC
CDR3 protein: CATSRGYNYEQYF
J gene: TRBJ2-7
D gene: .
V gene: TRBV15
clone size: .

CDR3 DNA: TGCGCCAGCAGCGCAGCCGGGACAGGGGCCTACGAGCAGTACTTC
CDR3 protein: CASSAAGTGAYEQYF
J gene: TRBJ2-7
D gene: TRBD1
V gene: TRBV5-1
clone size: .

CDR3 DNA: TGCGCCAGCAGCTTGAGGCCTTTTGGACGGGGAATTAATGAAAAACTGTTTTTT
CDR3 protein: CASSLRPFGRGINEKLFF
J gene: TRBJ1-4
D gene: .
V gene: TRBV5-1
clone size: .

CDR3 DNA: TGCGCCAGCAGCCAAGATGGGACTAGCGGGAGTTCAGATACGCAGTATTTT
CDR3 protein: CASSQDGTSGSSDTQYF
J gene: TRBJ2-3
D gene: TRBD2
V gene: TRBV4-1
clone size: .